The 29 T cell receptor beta chains below come from one sample, sequenced in a study of T cell changes during pregnancy in multiple sclerosis. TCRdb keeps only in-frame clones here, not all; method: immunoSEQ multiplex PCR. Of roughly 110,000 clones detected, 80% to 95% appear once; the ten largest clones hold just under 0.8%. The material sequenced was peripheral blood, taken in the third trimester of pregnancy. The receptors were sampled from a female donor in good health, enrolled as a control in a pregnancy study.

The J gene is TRBJ1-2, the V gene TRBV5-5, with TRBD1 identical over 9 bases. V dropped 2 bases and J dropped 7; count of bases not matched to a gene: 6. The CDR3 is 14 amino acids. The germline V gene encodes CDR1 SGHKS and CDR2 YYEKEE (reference sequence). The CDR3 nucleotides are TGTGCCAGCAGCTTAGGGACAGGGCTCGGTGGCTACACCTTC. Translation gives CASSLGTGLGGYTF. The whole variable domain, filled in from reference TRBV5-5 and TRBJ1-2, reads DAGVTQSPTHLIKTRGQQVTLRCSPISGHKSVSWYQQVLGQGPQFIFQYYEKEERGRGNFPDRFSARQFPNYSSELNVNALLLGDSALYLCASSLGTGLGGYTFGSGTRLTVV.

V and J are TRBV25-1 and TRBJ1-4; D call uncertain. The CDR3 runs to 15 residues. V dropped 2 bases and J dropped 3 bases, with 10 bases sitting between them. The germline CDR1 and CDR2 sequences are MGHDK and SYGVNS. The CDR3 region is CASSEPLVANEKLFF. The CDR3 nucleotides are TGTGCCAGCAGTGAACCCCTCGTAGCTAATGAAAAACTGTTTTTT. Variable domain in full (rest from reference TRBV25-1 and TRBJ1-4): EADIYQTPRYLVIGTGKKITLECSQTMGHDKMYWYQQDPGMELHLIHYSYGVNSTEKGDLSSESTVSRIRTEHFPLTLESARPSHTSQYLCASSEPLVANEKLFFGSGTQLSVL.

The V and J genes are TRBV9 and TRBJ2-5; 7 bases are shared with TRBD2. The CDR3 totals 15 residues. From germline, CDR1 is SGDLS and CDR2 YYNGEE. V lost 0 bases and J lost 5; bases outside the gene matches: 7. This CDR3 is CASSVDGGRLETQYF. Here the CDR3 DNA reads TGTGCCAGCAGCGTAGACGGGGGGAGGTTGGAGACCCAGTACTTC.

The chain couples TRBV7-9 to TRBJ2-3; 7 bases map to TRBD1. Germline CDR1 is SEHNR and CDR2 is FQNEAQ (reference sequence). J lost 6 bases, V lost 7 bases, and 16 bases had no gene match. This CDR3 comprises 16 residues. The CDR3: CASTVFDRQGWDTQYF. The CDR3 DNA is TGTGCCAGCACCGTTTTCGACCGACAGGGTTGGGATACGCAGTATTTT.

J is TRBJ1-2 and V is TRBV6-1, with D possibly being TRBD1 (5 bases). The CDR3 runs 14 residues. Per the germline V gene, CDR1 is MNHNS and CDR2 is SASEGT. V lost 4 bases and J 0 bases, leaving 9 bases between the germline ends. The CDR3 nucleotides read TGTGCCAGCAGTGCGGACACCTCTAACTATGGCTACACCTTC. Its translation is CASSADTSNYGYTF.

The sample holds one count of this clone. V gene TRBV28 combines with J gene TRBJ1-6, with D perhaps matching TRBD1 (5 bases). Trimming left V 5 bases short and J 8 bases short, with 16 bases between. CDR1 is MDHEN and CDR2 is SYDVKM in the germline V gene. The CDR3 length is 15 residues. In DNA form, the CDR3 reads TGTGCCAGCAGTCCACGACAGTTAGTTGATTCACCCCTCCACTTT. It encodes CASSPRQLVDSPLHF.

J is TRBJ1-1 and V is TRBV20-1; D call uncertain. V lost 3 bases and J 5 bases, leaving 7 bases between the germline ends. The CDR3 has 11 residues. Per the germline V gene, CDR1 is DFQATT and CDR2 is SNEGSKA (reference sequence). Here the CDR3 reads CSASLLTEAFF. The CDR3 DNA follows: TGCAGTGCTAGCCTCCTTACTGAAGCTTTCTTT.

V gene TRBV5-1 combines with J gene TRBJ1-2; D unresolved. The CDR3 has 14 residues. V lost 4 bases and J 0 bases, leaving 10 bases between the germline ends. Germline CDR1 and CDR2: SGHRS and YFSETQ. The CDR3 loop reads CASSLDTSNYGYTF. In nucleotides, the CDR3 is TGCGCCAGCAGCCTCGACACCTCTAACTATGGCTACACCTTC.

The chain has TRBV7-2 and TRBJ2-7; TRBD1 matches 7 bases. The CDR3 sequence is 15 residues long. V lost 5 bases and J lost 7; bases outside the gene matches: 14. Germline V gene sequence: CDR1 SGHTA, CDR2 FQGNSA. CDR3 region: CASSPLRTGGEEQYF. CDR3 DNA sequence: TGTGCCAGCAGCCCCCTCCGGACAGGAGGCGAAGAGCAGTACTTC. Supplemented by reference TRBV7-2 and TRBJ2-7, the full variable domain reads GAGVSQSPSNKVTEKGKDVELRCDPISGHTALYWYRQSLGQGLEFLIYFQGNSAPDKSGLPSDRFSAERTGGSVSTLTIQRTQQEDSAVYLCASSPLRTGGEEQYFGPGTRLTVT.

This chain connects TRBV12-5 to TRBJ2-1; tentative D call: TRBD2 (6 bases). The germline V gene encodes CDR1 LGHNT and CDR2 FRNRAP. V was shortened by 3 bases and J by 12 bases, with 12 bases between the two germline ends. This CDR3 has 12 amino acids. CDR3 region: CASGLNRDWQFF. Here the CDR3 DNA reads TGTGCTAGTGGTTTAAACCGGGACTGGCAGTTCTTC.

CDR3 protein: CAWSGLDLETQYF. As DNA, the CDR3 is TGTGCCTGGTCGGGACTAGATTTGGAGACCCAGTACTTC. This chain joins TRBV30 and TRBJ2-5, with 8 bases identical to TRBD2. Germline CDR1 is GTSNPN and CDR2 is SVGIG (reference sequence). Losses at the gene ends were 5 bases for V and 5 bases for J; bases not matched to a gene: 7. The CDR3 is made up of 13 amino acids.

The chain employs TRBV11-2 and TRBJ2-2; D uncertain. The CDR3 sequence is 15 residues long. V was clipped by 1 base and J by 0 bases, with 6 bases between them. Germline CDR1 and CDR2: SGHAT and FQNNGV. The CDR3 DNA sequence: TGTGCCAGCAGCTTAGCACACCCGAACACCGGGGAGCTGTTTTTT. Residues: CASSLAHPNTGELFF. Full variable domain (remainder filled in from reference TRBV11-2 and TRBJ2-2): EAGVAQSPRYKIIEKRQSVAFWCNPISGHATLYWYQQILGQGPKLLIQFQNNGVVDDSQLPKDRFSAERLKGVDSTLKIQPAKLEDSAVYLCASSLAHPNTGELFFGEGSRLTVL.

This clone was detected a few times. The chain uses TRBV7-9 and TRBJ1-1; D is uncertain. V was clipped by 5 bases and J by 3 bases, with 13 bases between them. Germline assignment: CDR1 SEHNR and CDR2 FQNEAQ (reference sequence). The CDR3 covers 14 residues. CDR3: CASSRGTDHTEAFF. The CDR3 region has the DNA TGTGCCAGCAGCCGGGGAACAGATCACACTGAAGCTTTCTTT.

V usage is TRBV6-4 and J usage is TRBJ2-7, with 8 bases aligning to TRBD1. The V gene end was trimmed by 8 bases and the J gene end by 0 bases; junction bases not matched to a gene: 9. Germline V CDR1 and CDR2: MRHNA, SNTAGT. This CDR3 contains 15 residues. Here the CDR3 reads CASGDRGYNSYEQYF. DNA of the CDR3: TGTGCCAGCGGAGACAGGGGCTACAACTCCTACGAGCAGTACTTC.

J is TRBJ1-5 and V is TRBV6-1; a weak D match, TRBD1 (6 bases). The CDR3 is made up of 15 amino acids. V lost 8 bases, J lost 5 bases, and 19 bases lay in between. Per germline, CDR1 MNHNS and CDR2 SASEGT. CDR3 region: CASDESQGGHQPQHF. The CDR3 DNA reads as TGTGCCAGCGACGAGTCACAGGGAGGGCATCAGCCCCAGCATTTT.

This clone appeared a single time. The V gene is TRBV11-2, the J gene TRBJ1-4; the D is unclear. Trimming shortened V by 5 bases and J by 7 bases, and 14 bases separated the two germline ends. The CDR3 runs to 14 residues. Germline lookup yields CDR1 SGHAT and CDR2 FQNNGV. The chain's CDR3 is CASSLGRKAEKLFF. Here the CDR3 DNA reads TGTGCCAGCAGCCTGGGCAGGAAGGCTGAAAAACTGTTTTTT.

The chain joins TRBV9 to TRBJ1-1; perhaps TRBD1 as D (5 bases). Deletions cut 2 bases from V and 4 bases from J, with 12 bases between. Germline CDR1 SGDLS, CDR2 YYNGEE. This CDR3 is 14 amino acids long. The CDR3 region has the DNA TGTGCCAGCAGCGTCGGCAGGAGGGGCACTGAAGCTTTCTTT. Translating it yields CASSVGRRGTEAFF.

V and J are TRBV29-1 and TRBJ1-6; TRBD1 agrees at 10 bases. CDR3 length equals 13 residues. Germline V gene data show CDR1 as SQVTM and CDR2 as ANQGSEA. V was pared by 7 bases and J by 7 bases, with 4 bases of the junction left unmatched. The CDR3 DNA follows: TGCAGCGCTGGACAGGGGGACAATTCACCCCTCCACTTT. Translation: CSAGQGDNSPLHF.

This sequence joins TRBV6-6 and TRBJ1-4; the match to TRBD1 covers 9 bases. V lost 2 bases to trimming and J lost 8 bases; unmatched junction nucleotides: 9. The CDR3 spans 16 residues. The germline V gene has CDR1 MNHNY and CDR2 SVGAGI (reference sequence). As DNA, the CDR3 is TGTGCCAGCAGTTACAGAACAGGGGGCGTTGGAGAAAAACTGTTTTTT. It specifies CASSYRTGGVGEKLFF.

The chain combines TRBV11-2 with TRBJ1-6, with a weak D call TRBD1 (5 bases). The V end was cut by 5 bases, the J end by 0 bases, with 20 bases between. The germline gives CDR1 SGHAT, CDR2 FQNNGV. The CDR3 spans 19 residues. The CDR3 DNA reads as TGTGCCAGCAGCCAGGGTCGAATGGTCTTCAGCTCCTATAATTCACCCCTCCACTTT. This translates into CASSQGRMVFSSYNSPLHF.

V gene TRBV21-1 combines with J gene TRBJ1-4; the D call TRBD1 from the table was never checked on the DNA. TRBV21-1 counts as a pseudogene. This CDR3 is 12 amino acids long. The CDR3 region is CARGGTNEKLFF. CDR3 DNA: TGTGCCAGAGGGGGAACTAATGAAAAACTGTTTTTT.

The V gene is TRBV11-2, the J gene TRBJ1-4, with D maybe TRBD1 (5 bases). V gave up 0 bases and J gave up 0 bases, with 8 bases separating them. Germline assignment: CDR1 SGHAT and CDR2 FQNNGV. The CDR3 has 16 residues. The CDR3 DNA follows: TGTGCCAGCAGCTTAGAGGGGACTGCAACTAATGAAAAACTGTTTTTT. This codes for CASSLEGTATNEKLFF.

The rearrangement uses TRBV7-3 and TRBJ2-1, with TRBD2 matching over 9 bases. J lost 2 bases, V lost 6 bases, and 2 bases had no gene match. Germline CDR1 is SGHTA and CDR2 is FQGTGA. The CDR3 covers 14 residues. CDR3 amino acids: CASSPSGTYNEQFF. DNA of the CDR3: TGTGCCAGCAGTCCTAGCGGGACCTACAATGAGCAGTTCTTC.

The V call is TRBV7-2, the J call TRBJ2-6; D uncertain. V shed 1 base and J shed 2 bases, with 12 bases lying between them. The CDR3 totals 17 residues. Germline lookup yields CDR1 SGHTA and CDR2 FQGNSA. For the CDR3, the DNA is TGTGCCAGCAGCTTAGGACCACCCACAGCTGGGGCCAACGTCCTGACTTTC. Residues: CASSLGPPTAGANVLTF.

V gene TRBV30 combines with J gene TRBJ2-1; D might be TRBD1 (6 bases). The CDR3 extends over 14 amino acids. Germline assignment: CDR1 GTSNPN and CDR2 SVGIG (reference sequence). V was clipped by 4 bases and J by 4 bases, with 14 bases between them. This CDR3 reads CAWKVMGAYNEQFF. The DNA of the CDR3 is TGTGCCTGGAAGGTCATGGGGGCTTACAATGAGCAGTTCTTC.

This chain joins TRBV7-3 and TRBJ1-2; 10 nucleotides align to TRBD1. The CDR3 totals 15 residues. CDR1 and CDR2 (germline): SGHTA, FQGTGA. V gave up 5 bases and J gave up 3 bases; unmatched junction bases: 6. The CDR3 sequence: CASSPRDRGDYGYTF. The CDR3 region has the DNA TGTGCCAGCAGCCCCCGGGACAGGGGTGACTATGGCTACACCTTC.

This rearrangement joins TRBV6-4 to TRBJ2-7; no clear D gene. In germline, CDR1 is MRHNA, CDR2 SNTAGT. This CDR3 spans 11 amino acids. Trimming removed 5 bases from V and 6 bases from J, with 8 bases in between. The CDR3 coding sequence is TGTGCCAGCAGTCCCCACGGCGAGCAGTACTTC. This encodes CASSPHGEQYF.

V is TRBV27 and J is TRBJ1-4, with D maybe TRBD1 (5 bases). The CDR3 has 15 residues. Germline V gene lookup returns CDR1 MNHEY and CDR2 SMNVEV (reference sequence). V was cut by 8 bases and J by 5 bases, with 18 bases left in between. CDR3 in amino acids: CASPPGGSWNEKLFF. CDR3 DNA: TGTGCCAGCCCCCCCGGGGGATCCTGGAATGAAAAACTGTTTTTT.

The genes are TRBV9 and TRBJ1-2; maybe TRBD1 (5 bases). V lost 0 bases and J lost 1, with 13 bases in between. CDR3 size: 16 residues. Germline V gives CDR1 SGDLS, CDR2 YYNGEE. Here the CDR3 DNA reads TGTGCCAGCAGCGTAGAGGGAACAGGAATTAACTATGGCTACACCTTC. Its protein is CASSVEGTGINYGYTF.